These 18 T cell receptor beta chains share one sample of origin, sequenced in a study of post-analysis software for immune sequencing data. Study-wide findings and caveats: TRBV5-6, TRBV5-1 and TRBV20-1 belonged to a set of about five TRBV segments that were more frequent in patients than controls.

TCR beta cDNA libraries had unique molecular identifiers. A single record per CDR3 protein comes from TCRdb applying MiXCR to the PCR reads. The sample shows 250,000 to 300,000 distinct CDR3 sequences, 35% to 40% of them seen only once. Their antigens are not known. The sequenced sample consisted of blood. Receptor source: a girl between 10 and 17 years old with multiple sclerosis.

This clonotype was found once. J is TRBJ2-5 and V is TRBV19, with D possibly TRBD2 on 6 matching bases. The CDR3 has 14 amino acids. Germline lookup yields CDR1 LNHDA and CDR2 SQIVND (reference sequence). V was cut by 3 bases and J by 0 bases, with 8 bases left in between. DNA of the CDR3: TGTGCCAGTAGTATCCGGGGGAACCAAGAGACCCAGTACTTC. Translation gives CASSIRGNQETQYF. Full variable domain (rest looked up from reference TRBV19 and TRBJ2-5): DGGITQSPKYLFRKEGQNVTLSCEQNLNHDAMYWYRQDPGQGLRLIYYSQIVNDFQKGDIAEGYSVSREKKESFPLTVTSAQKNPTAFYLCASSIRGNQETQYFGPGTRLLVL.

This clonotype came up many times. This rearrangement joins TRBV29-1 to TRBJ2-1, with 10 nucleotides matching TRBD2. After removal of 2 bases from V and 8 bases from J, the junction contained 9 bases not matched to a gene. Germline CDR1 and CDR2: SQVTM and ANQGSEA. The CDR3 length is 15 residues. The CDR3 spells CSVERSSGGWDEQFF. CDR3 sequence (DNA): TGCAGCGTTGAAAGGTCTAGCGGGGGTTGGGATGAGCAGTTCTTC.

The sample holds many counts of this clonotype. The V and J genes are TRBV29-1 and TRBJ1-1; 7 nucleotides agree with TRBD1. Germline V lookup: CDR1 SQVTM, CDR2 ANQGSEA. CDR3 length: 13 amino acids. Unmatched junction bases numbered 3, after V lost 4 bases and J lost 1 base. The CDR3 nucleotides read TGCAGCGTTGGGGACAGAAAGAACACTGAAGCTTTCTTT. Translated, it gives CSVGDRKNTEAFF.

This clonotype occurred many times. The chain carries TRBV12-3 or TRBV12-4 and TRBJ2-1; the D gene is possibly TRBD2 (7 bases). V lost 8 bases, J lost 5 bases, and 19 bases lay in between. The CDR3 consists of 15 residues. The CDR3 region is CASDGRGAGDNEQFF. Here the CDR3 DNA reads TGTGCCAGCGATGGCCGGGGGGCCGGAGACAATGAGCAGTTCTTC.

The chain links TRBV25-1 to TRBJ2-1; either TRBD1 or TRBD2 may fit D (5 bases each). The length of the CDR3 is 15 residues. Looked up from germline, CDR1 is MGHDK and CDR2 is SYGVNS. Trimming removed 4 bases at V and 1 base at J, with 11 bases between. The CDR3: CASSGRESSYNEQFF. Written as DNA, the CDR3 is TGTGCCAGCAGTGGCAGGGAGTCATCCTACAATGAGCAGTTCTTC.

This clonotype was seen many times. CDR3 in DNA: TGCGCCAGCAGCTCGGGGGGGGGGAACACTGAAGCTTTCTTT. Encoded protein: CASSSGGGNTEAFF. This rearrangement joins TRBV5-1 to TRBJ1-1; D perhaps matches TRBD1 (5 bases). Per germline, CDR1 SGHRS and CDR2 YFSETQ. The CDR3 runs 14 residues. With 3 bases removed from V and 1 base from J, the gap between germline ends came to 10 bases.

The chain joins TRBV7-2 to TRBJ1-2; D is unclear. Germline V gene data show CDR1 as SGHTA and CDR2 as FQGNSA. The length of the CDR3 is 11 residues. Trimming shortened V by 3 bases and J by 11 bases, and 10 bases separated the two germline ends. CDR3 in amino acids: CASSFGVGYTF. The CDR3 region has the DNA TGTGCCAGCAGCTTCGGAGTGGGGTACACCTTC.

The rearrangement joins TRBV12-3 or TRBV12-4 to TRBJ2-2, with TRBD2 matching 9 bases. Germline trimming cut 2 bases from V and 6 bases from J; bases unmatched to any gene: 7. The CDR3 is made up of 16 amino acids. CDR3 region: CASSLLGLAIPGELFF. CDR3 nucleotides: TGTGCCAGCAGTTTACTCGGACTAGCGATCCCCGGGGAGCTGTTTTTT.

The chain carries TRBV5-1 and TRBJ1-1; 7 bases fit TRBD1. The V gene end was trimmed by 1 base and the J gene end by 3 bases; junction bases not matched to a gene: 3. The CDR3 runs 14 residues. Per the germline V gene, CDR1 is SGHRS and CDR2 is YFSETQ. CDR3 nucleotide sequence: TGCGCCAGCAGCTTGACAGGGGAGGACACTGAAGCTTTCTTT. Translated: CASSLTGEDTEAFF.

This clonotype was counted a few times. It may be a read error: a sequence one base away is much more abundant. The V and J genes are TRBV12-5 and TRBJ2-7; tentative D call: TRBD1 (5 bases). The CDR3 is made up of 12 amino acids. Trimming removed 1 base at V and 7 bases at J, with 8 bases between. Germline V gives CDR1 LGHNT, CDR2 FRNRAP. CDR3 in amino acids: CASGLDRGEQYF. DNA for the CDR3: TGTGCTAGTGGTTTGGATAGGGGTGAGCAGTACTTC.

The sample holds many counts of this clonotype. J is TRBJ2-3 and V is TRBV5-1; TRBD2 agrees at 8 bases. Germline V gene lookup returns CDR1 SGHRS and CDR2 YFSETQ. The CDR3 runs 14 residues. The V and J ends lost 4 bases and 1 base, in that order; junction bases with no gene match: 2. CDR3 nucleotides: TGCGCCAGCAGCACAGCGGGGGGCACAGATACGCAGTATTTT. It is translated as CASSTAGGTDTQYF.

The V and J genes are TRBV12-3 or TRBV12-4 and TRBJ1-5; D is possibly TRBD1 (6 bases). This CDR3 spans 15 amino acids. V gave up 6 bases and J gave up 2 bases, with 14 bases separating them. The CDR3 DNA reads TGTGCCAGCAGGAACAGGGAGATGGGCAATCAGCCCCAGCATTTT. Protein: CASRNREMGNQPQHF.

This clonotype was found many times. Here the CDR3 reads CATSREGTRIYNEQFF. CDR3 DNA: TGTGCCACCAGCAGAGAGGGGACTAGGATCTACAATGAGCAGTTCTTC. V usage is TRBV15 and J usage is TRBJ2-1, with 8 bases identical to TRBD2. V gave up 0 bases and J gave up 3 bases; unmatched junction bases: 4. The germline V gene has CDR1 LNHNV and CDR2 YYDKDF (reference sequence). This CDR3 region has 16 residues.

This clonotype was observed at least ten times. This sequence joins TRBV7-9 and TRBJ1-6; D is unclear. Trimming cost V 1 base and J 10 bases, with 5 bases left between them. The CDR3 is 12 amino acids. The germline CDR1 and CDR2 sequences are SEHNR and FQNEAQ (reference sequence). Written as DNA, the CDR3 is TGTGCCAGCAGCTTAGAGCCCTCACCCCTCCACTTT. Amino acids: CASSLEPSPLHF.

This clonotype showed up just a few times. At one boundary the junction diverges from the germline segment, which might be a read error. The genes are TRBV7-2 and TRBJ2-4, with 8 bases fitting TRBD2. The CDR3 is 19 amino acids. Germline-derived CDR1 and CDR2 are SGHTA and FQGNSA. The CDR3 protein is CASSLVAGGLGAGVNIQYF. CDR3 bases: TGTGCTAGCAGCTTAGTGGCAGGCGGTTTGGGAGCGGGAGTTAACATTCAGTACTTC.

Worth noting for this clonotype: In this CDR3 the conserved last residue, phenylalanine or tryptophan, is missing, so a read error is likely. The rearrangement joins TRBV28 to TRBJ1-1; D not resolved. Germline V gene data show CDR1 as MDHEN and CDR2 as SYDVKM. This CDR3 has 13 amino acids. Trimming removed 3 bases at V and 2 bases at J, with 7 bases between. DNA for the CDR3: TGTGCCAGCAGTTTGACGGTAAACACTGAAGCTTTCGTT. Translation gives CASSLTVNTEAFV.

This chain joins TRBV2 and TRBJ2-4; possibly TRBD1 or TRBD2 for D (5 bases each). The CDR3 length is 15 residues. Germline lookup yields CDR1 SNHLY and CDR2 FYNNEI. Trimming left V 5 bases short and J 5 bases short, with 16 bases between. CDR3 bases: TGTGCCAGCAGTCTTTGGACTTTAGGGGAAAACATTCAGTACTTC. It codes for CASSLWTLGENIQYF. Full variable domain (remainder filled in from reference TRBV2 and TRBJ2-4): EPEVTQTPSHQVTQMGQEVILRCVPISNHLYFYWYRQILGQKVEFLVSFYNNEISEKSEIFDDQFSVERPDGSNFTLKIRSTKLEDSAMYFCASSLWTLGENIQYFGAGTRLSVL.

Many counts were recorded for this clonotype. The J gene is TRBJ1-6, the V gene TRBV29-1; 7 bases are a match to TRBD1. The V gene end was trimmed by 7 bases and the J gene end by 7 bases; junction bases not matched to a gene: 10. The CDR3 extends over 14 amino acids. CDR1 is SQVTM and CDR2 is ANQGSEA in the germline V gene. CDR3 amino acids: CSARSGQPNSPLHF. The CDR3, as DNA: TGCAGCGCCCGTTCGGGACAGCCGAATTCACCCCTCCACTTT.